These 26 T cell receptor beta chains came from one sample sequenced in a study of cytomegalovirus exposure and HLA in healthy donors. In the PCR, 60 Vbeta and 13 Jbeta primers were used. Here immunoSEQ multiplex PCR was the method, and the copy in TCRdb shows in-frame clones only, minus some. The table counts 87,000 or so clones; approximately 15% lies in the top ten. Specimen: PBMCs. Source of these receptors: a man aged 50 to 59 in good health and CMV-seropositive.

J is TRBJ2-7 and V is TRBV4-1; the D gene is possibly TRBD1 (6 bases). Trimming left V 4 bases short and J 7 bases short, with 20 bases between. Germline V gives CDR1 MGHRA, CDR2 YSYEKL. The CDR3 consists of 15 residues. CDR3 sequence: CASSLQTGLVTEQYF. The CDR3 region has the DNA TGCGCCAGCAGCCTTCAAACAGGGTTGGTTACTGAGCAGTACTTC.

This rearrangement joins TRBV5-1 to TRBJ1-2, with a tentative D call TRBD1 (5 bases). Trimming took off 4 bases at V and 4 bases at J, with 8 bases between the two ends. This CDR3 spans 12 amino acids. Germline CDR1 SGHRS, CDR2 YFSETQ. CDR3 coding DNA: TGCGCCAGCAGCCAGGACACCTATGGCTACACCTTC. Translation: CASSQDTYGYTF.

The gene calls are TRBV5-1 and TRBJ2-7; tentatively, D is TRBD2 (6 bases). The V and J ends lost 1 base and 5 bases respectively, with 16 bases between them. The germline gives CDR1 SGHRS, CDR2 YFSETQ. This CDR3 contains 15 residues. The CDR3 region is CASSLIGTGVDEQYF. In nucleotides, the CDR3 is TGCGCCAGCAGCTTGATTGGGACTGGGGTCGACGAGCAGTACTTC.

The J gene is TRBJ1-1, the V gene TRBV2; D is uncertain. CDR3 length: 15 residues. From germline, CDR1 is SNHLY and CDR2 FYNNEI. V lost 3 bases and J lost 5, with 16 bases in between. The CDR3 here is CASSELGRVVTEAFF. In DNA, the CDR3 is TGTGCCAGCAGTGAGTTAGGTCGGGTCGTGACTGAAGCTTTCTTT.

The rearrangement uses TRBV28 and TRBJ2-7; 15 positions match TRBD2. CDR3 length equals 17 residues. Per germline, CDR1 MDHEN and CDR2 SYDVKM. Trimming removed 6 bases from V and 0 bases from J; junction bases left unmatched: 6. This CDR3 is CASREGLAGGGSYEQYF. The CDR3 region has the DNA TGTGCCAGCAGGGAGGGACTAGCGGGAGGAGGCTCCTACGAGCAGTACTTC.

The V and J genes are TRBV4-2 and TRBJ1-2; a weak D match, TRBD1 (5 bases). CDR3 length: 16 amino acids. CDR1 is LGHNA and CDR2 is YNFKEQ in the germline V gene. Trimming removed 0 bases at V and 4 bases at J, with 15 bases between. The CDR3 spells CASSQDRTAGGYGYTF. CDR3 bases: TGTGCCAGCAGCCAAGATAGAACAGCCGGGGGCTATGGCTACACCTTC.

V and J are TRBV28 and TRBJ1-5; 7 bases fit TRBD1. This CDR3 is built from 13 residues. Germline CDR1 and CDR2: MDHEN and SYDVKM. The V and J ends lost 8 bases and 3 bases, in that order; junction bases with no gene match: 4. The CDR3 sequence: CASQGDLNQPQHF. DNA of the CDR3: TGTGCCAGCCAGGGGGATCTCAATCAGCCCCAGCATTTT.

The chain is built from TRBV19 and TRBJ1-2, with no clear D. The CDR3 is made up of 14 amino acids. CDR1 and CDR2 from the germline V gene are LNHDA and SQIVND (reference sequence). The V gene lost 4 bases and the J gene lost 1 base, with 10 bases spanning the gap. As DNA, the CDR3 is TGTGCCAGTAGTAAACAGTACCTTAACTATGGCTACACCTTC. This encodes CASSKQYLNYGYTF.

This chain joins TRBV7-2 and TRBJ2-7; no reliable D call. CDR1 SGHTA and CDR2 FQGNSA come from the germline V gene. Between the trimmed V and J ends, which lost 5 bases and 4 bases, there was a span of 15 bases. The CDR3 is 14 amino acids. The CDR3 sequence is CASSAGPQEYEQYV. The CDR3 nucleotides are TGTGCCAGCAGCGCTGGGCCCCAAGAATACGAGCAGTACGTC.

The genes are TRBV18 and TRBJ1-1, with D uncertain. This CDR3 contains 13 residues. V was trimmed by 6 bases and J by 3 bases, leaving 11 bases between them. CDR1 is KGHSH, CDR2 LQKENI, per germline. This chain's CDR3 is CASSPRGYTEAFF. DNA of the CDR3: TGTGCCAGCTCCCCCCGCGGTTACACTGAAGCTTTCTTT.

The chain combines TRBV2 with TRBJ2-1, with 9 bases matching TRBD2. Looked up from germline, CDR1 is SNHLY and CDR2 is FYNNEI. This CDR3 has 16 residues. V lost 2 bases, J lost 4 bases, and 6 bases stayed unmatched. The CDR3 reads CASSENAGGRYNEQFF. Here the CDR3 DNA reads TGTGCCAGCAGTGAAAATGCGGGAGGGAGGTACAATGAGCAGTTCTTC.

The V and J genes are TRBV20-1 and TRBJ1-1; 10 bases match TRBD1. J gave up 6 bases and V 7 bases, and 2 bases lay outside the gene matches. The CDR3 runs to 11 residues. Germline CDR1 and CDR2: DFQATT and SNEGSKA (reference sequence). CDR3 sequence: CSGGTGAEAFF. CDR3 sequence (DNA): TGCAGTGGAGGGACAGGGGCTGAAGCTTTCTTT.

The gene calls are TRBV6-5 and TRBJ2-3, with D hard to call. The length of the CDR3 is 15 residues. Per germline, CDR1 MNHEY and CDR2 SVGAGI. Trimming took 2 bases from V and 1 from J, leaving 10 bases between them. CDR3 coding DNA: TGTGCCAGCAGTTACAGACTCGGCGGCACAGATACGCAGTATTTT. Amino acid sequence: CASSYRLGGTDTQYF.

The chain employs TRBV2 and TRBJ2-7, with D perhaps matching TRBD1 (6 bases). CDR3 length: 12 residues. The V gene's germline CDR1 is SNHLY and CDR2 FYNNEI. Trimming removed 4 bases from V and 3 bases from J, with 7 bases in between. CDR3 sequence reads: CASSARGYEQYF. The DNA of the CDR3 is TGTGCCAGCAGTGCCAGGGGCTACGAGCAGTACTTC.

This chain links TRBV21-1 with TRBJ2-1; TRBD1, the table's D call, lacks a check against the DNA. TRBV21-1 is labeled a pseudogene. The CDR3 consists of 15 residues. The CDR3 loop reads CASRPTGDLYNEQFF. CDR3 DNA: TGTGCCAGCAGACCGACAGGGGACCTCTACAATGAGCAGTTCTTC.

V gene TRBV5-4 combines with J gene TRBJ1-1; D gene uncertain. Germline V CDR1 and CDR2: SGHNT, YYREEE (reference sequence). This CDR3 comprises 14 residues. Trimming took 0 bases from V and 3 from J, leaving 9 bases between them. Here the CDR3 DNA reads TGTGCCAGCAGCTTGGCGGGGATTGACACTGAAGCTTTCTTT. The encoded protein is CASSLAGIDTEAFF.

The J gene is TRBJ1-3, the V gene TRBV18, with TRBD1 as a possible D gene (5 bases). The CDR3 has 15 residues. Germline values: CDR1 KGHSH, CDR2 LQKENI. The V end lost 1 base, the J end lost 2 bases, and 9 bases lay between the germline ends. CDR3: CASSPQGPTGNTIYF. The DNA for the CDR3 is TGTGCCAGCTCACCACAGGGGCCGACTGGAAACACCATATATTTT.

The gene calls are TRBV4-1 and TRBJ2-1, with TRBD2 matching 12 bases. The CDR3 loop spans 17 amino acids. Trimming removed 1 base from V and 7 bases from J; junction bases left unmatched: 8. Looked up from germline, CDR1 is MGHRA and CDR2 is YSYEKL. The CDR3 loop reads CASSQGATSGSSNEQFF. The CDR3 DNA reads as TGCGCCAGCAGCCAAGGGGCGACTAGCGGGAGTTCAAATGAGCAGTTCTTC.

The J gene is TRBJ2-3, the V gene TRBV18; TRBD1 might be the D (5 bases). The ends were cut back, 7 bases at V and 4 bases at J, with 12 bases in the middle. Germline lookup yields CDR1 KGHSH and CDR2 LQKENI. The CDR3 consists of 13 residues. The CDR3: CASLSRVADTQYF. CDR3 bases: TGTGCCAGCTTGAGCAGGGTGGCAGATACGCAGTATTTT.

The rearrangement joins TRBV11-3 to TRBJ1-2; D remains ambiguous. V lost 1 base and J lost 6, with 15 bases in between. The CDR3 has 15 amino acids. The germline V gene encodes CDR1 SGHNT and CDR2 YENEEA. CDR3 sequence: CASSLGPPPRDGYTF. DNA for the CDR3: TGTGCCAGCAGCTTAGGCCCCCCTCCTCGGGATGGCTACACCTTC.

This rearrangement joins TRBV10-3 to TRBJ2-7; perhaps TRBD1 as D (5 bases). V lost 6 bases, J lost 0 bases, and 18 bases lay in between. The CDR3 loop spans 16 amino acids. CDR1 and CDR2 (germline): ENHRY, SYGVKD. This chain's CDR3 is CAISGSSGHSSYEQYF. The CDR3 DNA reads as TGTGCCATCAGCGGGTCGTCCGGACACAGCTCCTACGAGCAGTACTTC.

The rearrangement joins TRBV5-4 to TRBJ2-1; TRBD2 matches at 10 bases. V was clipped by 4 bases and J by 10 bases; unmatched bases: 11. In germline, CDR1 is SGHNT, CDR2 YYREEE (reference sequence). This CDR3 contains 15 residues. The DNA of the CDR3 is TGTGCCAGCAGCGCAACTAGCGGGAAGAATAACGAGCAGTTCTTC. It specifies CASSATSGKNNEQFF.

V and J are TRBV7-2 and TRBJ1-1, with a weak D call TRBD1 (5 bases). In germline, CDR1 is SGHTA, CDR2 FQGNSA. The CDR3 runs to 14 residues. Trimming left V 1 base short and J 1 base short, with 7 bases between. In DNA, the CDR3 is TGTGCCAGCAGCTTAGGACAGCCGAACACTGAAGCTTTCTTT. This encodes CASSLGQPNTEAFF.

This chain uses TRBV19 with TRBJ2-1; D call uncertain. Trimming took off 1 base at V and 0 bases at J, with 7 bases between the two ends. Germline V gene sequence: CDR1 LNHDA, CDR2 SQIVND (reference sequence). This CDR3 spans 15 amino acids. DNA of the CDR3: TGTGCCAGTAGTATAGTTCCGAGCTCCTACAATGAGCAGTTCTTC. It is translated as CASSIVPSSYNEQFF.

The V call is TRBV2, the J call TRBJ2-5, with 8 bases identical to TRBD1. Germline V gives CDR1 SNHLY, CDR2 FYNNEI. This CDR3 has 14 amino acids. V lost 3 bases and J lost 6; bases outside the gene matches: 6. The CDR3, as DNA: TGTGCCAGCAGTGACCGGACAGGGAGGAAGACCCAGTACTTC. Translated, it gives CASSDRTGRKTQYF.

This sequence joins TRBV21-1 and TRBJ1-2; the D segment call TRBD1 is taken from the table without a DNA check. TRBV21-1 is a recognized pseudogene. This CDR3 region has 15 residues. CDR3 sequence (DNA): TGTGCCAGCAGCAAGGGGACAGCCTACGATTATGGCTACACCTTC. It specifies CASSKGTAYDYGYTF.